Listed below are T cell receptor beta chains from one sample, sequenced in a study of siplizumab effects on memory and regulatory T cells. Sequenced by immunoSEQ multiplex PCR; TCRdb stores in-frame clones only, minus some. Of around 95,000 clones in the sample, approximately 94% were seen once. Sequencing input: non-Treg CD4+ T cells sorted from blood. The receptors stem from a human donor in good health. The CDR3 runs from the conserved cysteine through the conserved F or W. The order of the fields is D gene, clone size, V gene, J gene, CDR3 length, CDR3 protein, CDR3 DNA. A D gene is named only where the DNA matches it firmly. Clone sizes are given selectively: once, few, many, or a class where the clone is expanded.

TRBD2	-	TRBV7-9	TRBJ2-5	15	CASSLVAGAQETQYF	TGTGCCAGCAGCTTAGTAGCGGGAGCGCAAGAGACCCAGTACTTC
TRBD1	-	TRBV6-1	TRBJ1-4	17	CASSESQGQGPNEKLFF	TGTGCCAGCAGTGAAAGTCAAGGACAGGGGCCTAATGAAAAACTGTTTTTT
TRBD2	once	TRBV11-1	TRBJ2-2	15	CASSFRLASTGELFF	TGTGCCAGCAGCTTCAGACTAGCGTCCACCGGGGAGCTGTTTTTT
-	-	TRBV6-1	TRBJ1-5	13	CASLRGGNQPQHF	TGTGCCAGCCTCCGAGGGGGGAACCAGCCCCAGCATTTT
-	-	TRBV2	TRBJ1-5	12	CASNRVDQPQHF	TGTGCCAGCAATAGGGTGGATCAGCCCCAGCATTTT
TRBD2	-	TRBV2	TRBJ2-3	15	CASSDPGGVTDTQYF	TGTGCCAGCAGTGATCCGGGAGGGGTCACAGATACGCAGTATTTT
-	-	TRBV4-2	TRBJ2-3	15	CASSDGTGSTDTQYF	TGTGCCAGCAGCGATGGGACTGGGAGCACAGATACGCAGTATTTT
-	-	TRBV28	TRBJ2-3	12	CASTAGADTQYF	TGTGCCAGCACCGCCGGGGCAGATACGCAGTATTTT
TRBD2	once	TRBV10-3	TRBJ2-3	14	CAISREGRADTQYF	TGTGCCATCAGTCGGGAGGGCCGGGCAGATACGCAGTATTTT
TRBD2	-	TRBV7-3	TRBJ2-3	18	CASSLTPKSGRVSDTQYF	TGTGCCAGCAGCTTAACGCCAAAAAGCGGGAGGGTCTCAGATACGCAGTATTTT
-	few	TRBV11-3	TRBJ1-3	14	CASSLGGSGNTIYF	TGTGCCAGCAGCTTGGGTGGGTCCGGAAACACCATATATTTT
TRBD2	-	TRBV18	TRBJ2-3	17	CASSRVGAGDSTDTQYF	TGTGCCAGCTCACGAGTCGGTGCGGGAGACTCCACAGATACGCAGTATTTT
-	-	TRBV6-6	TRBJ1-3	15	CASSVPGTSGNTIYF	TGTGCCAGCAGTGTCCCGGGGACGTCTGGAAACACCATATATTTT
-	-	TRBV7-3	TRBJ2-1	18	CASSLESPVFPTQNEQFF	TGTGCCAGCAGCTTAGAATCCCCGGTCTTCCCCACGCAAAATGAGCAGTTCTTC
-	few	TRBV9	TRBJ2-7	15	CASSVDGGSGVEQYF	TGTGCCAGCAGCGTAGATGGCGGGTCAGGGGTCGAGCAGTACTTC
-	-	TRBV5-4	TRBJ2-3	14	CASSPRYSTDTQYF	TGTGCCAGCAGCCCGAGATACTCCACAGATACGCAGTATTTT
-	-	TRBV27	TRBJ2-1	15	CASRKLPGQINEQFF	TGTGCCAGCAGGAAATTACCGGGACAAATCAATGAGCAGTTCTTC
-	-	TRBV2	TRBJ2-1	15	CASSERSGFYNEQFF	TGTGCCAGCAGTGAGAGAAGTGGATTCTACAATGAGCAGTTCTTC
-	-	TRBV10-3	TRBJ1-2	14	CAISEGAHGYGYTF	TGTGCCATCAGTGAGGGGGCGCATGGCTATGGCTACACCTTC
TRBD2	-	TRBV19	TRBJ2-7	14	CASGRLAAPYEQYF	TGTGCCAGTGGCCGACTAGCGGCCCCCTACGAGCAGTACTTC
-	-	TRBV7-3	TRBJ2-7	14	CASSLGLGGAEQYF	TGTGCCAGCAGCTTAGGACTAGGGGGCGCCGAGCAGTACTTC